Sequencing of this T cell receptor (beta chain) was carried out in a study of T cell repertoires in cytomegalovirus infection. About the study: Public TCR beta signatures indicated both CMV infection and matching HLA type. Broader study findings: The cumulative frequency of public TCR beta families distinguished individuals who carried CMV together with the relevant HLA.

Only a few counts were recorded for this clonotype. The antigen is unknown. In TCRdb, the reads were re-called with MiXCR into one record per CDR3 protein. The data contain 510,000 or so distinct CDR3 sequences, approximately 26% of them singletons. The CDR3 runs to 14 residues. The germline V gene has CDR1 MGHRA and CDR2 YSYEKL. Trimming took 1 base from V and 9 from J, leaving 13 bases between them. Sequencing was carried out using PBMCs. The chain employs TRBV4-1 and TRBJ2-1, with a tentative D call TRBD1 (5 bases). This receptor was taken from a human donor in good health (CMV status not recorded). Some clones in this sample may be carry-over from other donors' samples. CDR3 nucleotide sequence: TGCGCCAGCAGCCAAGGACCCCATAGGGGTGAGCAGTTCTTC. Protein product: CASSQGPHRGEQFF.